The clone carrying this T cell receptor (beta chain) was detected only a few times. The antigen is not known. This sample stems from a study of vaccination and CD4 T cells after COVID-19. CD4+ T cells that had been cultured provided DNA sequenced with the Oncomine TCR Beta short-read assay. MiXCR, run by TCRdb on the PCR reads, gives a single entry per CDR3 protein. The sample lists roughly 16,000 distinct CDR3 sequences; around 74% were seen once. Treatment described: 10-day PBMC culture with coronavirus spike peptide pools or control peptides (ViraFEST assay). The sequence derives from a human donor who had recovered from COVID-19. The specimen sequenced was CD4+ T cells from blood, cultured in vitro.

This CDR3 is CASRDGSNQPQHF. Written as DNA, the CDR3 is TGTGCCAGCAGGGACGGTAGCAATCAGCCCCAGCATTTT. The rearrangement uses TRBV28 and TRBJ1-5; D uncertain. The germline V gene encodes CDR1 MDHEN and CDR2 SYDVKM. This CDR3 spans 13 amino acids. V lost 6 bases to trimming and J lost 0 bases, with 6 bases between them.